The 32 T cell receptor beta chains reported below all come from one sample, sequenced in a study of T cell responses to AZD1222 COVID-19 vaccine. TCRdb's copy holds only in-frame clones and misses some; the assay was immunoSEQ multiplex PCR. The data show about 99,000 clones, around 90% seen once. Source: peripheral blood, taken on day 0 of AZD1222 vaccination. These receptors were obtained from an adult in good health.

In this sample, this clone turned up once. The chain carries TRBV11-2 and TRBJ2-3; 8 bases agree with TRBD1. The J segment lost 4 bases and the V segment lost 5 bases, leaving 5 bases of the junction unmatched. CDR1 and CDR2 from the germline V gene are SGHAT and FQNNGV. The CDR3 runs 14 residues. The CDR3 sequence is CASSPQGAADTQYF. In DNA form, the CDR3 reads TGTGCCAGCAGCCCGCAGGGGGCCGCAGATACGCAGTATTTT.

The CDR3 loop is CASSHDSSNSPLHF. The CDR3 nucleotides are TGTGCCAGCAGTCACGACAGTTCCAATTCACCCCTCCACTTT. The chain links TRBV7-9 to TRBJ1-6, with D maybe TRBD1 (5 bases). The germline gives CDR1 SEHNR, CDR2 FQNEAQ (reference sequence). Trimming cost V 6 bases and J 7 bases, with 13 bases left between them. The CDR3 contains 14 residues.

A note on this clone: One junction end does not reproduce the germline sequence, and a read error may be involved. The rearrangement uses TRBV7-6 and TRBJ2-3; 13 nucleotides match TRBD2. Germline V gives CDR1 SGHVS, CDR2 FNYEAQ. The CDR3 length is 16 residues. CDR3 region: CTSSFGLAGEGDTQYF. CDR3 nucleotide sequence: TGTACCAGCAGCTTCGGACTAGCGGGAGAGGGAGATACGCAGTATTTT. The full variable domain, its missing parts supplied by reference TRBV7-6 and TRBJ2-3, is GAGVSQSPRYKVTKRGQDVALRCDPISGHVSLYWYRQALGQGPEFLTYFNYEAQQDKSGLPNDRFSAERPEGSISTLTIQRTEQRDSAMYRCTSSFGLAGEGDTQYFGPGTRLTVL.

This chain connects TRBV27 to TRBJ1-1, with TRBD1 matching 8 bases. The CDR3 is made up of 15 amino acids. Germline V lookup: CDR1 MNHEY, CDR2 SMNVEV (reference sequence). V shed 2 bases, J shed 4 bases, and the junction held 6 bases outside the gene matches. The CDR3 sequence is CASSLPPTGVTEAFF. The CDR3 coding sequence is TGTGCCAGCAGTTTACCACCGACAGGGGTCACTGAAGCTTTCTTT.

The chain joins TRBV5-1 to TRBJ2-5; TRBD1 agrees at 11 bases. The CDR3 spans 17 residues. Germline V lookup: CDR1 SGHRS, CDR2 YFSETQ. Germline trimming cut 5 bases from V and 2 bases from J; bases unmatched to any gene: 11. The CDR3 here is CASREPGTGGLQETQYF. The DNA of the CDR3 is TGCGCCAGCAGGGAACCCGGGACAGGGGGACTTCAAGAGACCCAGTACTTC.

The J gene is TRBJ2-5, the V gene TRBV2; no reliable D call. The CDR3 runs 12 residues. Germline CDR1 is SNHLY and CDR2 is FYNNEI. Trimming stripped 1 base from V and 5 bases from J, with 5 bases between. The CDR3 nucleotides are TGTGCCAGCAGTGAAGGGTGGGAGACCCAGTACTTC. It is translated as CASSEGWETQYF.

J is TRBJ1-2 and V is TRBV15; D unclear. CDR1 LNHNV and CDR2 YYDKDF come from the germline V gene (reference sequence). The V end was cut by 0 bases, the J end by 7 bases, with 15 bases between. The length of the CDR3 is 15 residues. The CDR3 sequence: CATSRESQTIGGYTF. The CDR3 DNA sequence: TGTGCCACCAGCAGAGAGTCCCAGACCATTGGTGGCTACACCTTC.

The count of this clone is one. The CDR3 protein is CASSLLTDRGRGTDTQYF. Here the CDR3 DNA reads TGTGCCAGCTCACTCCTAACAGACAGGGGGCGAGGGACAGATACGCAGTATTTT. V gene TRBV18 combines with J gene TRBJ2-3, with 10 bases matching TRBD1. CDR3 length equals 18 residues. J was trimmed by 3 bases and V by 4 bases; bases with no gene match: 13. CDR1 KGHSH and CDR2 LQKENI come from the germline V gene.

Here the CDR3 reads CASSGGLAGGTYEQYF. Here the CDR3 DNA reads TGTGCCAGCAGCGGAGGGCTAGCGGGGGGCACCTACGAGCAGTACTTC. V usage is TRBV13 and J usage is TRBJ2-7; 11 positions agree with TRBD2. CDR1 PRHDT and CDR2 FYEKMQ come from the germline V gene (reference sequence). The CDR3 covers 16 residues. The ends lost 5 bases at V and 2 bases at J; junction bases unmatched: 8. Together with reference TRBV13 and TRBJ2-7, the CDR3 gives the full variable domain: AAGVIQSPRHLIKEKRETATLKCYPIPRHDTVYWYQQGPGQDPQFLISFYEKMQSDKGSIPDRFSAQQFSDYHSELNMSSLELGDSALYFCASSGGLAGGTYEQYFGPGTRLTVT.

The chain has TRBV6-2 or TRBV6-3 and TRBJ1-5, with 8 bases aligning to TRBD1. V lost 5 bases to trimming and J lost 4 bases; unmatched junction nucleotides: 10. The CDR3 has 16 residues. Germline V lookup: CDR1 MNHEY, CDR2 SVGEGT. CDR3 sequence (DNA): TGTGCCAGCAGTCCACATGACAGGGGAGTAAATCAGCCCCAGCATTTT. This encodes CASSPHDRGVNQPQHF.

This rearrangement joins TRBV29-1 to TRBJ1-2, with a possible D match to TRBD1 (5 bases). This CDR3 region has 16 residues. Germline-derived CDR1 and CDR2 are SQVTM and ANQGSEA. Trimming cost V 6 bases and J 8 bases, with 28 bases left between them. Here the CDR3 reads CSVLFVAGKRSSGYTF. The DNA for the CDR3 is TGCAGCGTCCTTTTTGTCGCAGGGAAACGGTCATCAGGCTACACCTTC.

The CDR3 sequence is CATSPRYGTGGRHYGYTF. The CDR3 region has the DNA TGTGCCACCAGCCCCCGTTATGGGACAGGGGGACGACACTATGGCTACACCTTC. V gene TRBV15 combines with J gene TRBJ1-2; 11 positions agree with TRBD1. The germline CDR1 and CDR2 sequences are LNHNV and YYDKDF (reference sequence). The CDR3 contains 18 residues. The V gene end was trimmed by 5 bases and the J gene end by 3 bases; junction bases not matched to a gene: 14. Based on the CDR3 plus reference TRBV15 and TRBJ1-2, the full variable domain is DAMVIQNPRYQVTQFGKPVTLSCSQTLNHNVMYWYQQKSSQAPKLLFHYYDKDFNNEADTPDNFQSRRPNTSFCFLDIRSPGLGDTAMYLCATSPRYGTGGRHYGYTFGSGTRLTVV.

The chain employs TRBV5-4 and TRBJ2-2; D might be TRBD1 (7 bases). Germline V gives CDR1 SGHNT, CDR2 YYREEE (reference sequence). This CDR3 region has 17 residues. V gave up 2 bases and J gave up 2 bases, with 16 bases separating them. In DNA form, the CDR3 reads TGTGCCAGCAGCTTAGTGGAGGGGGCGCCTAACACCGGGGAGCTGTTTTTT. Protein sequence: CASSLVEGAPNTGELFF.

The DNA for the CDR3 is TGTGCCAGCAACCTTAGATCCTTAGCTTTCTTT. This codes for CASNLRSLAFF. This sequence joins TRBV2 and TRBJ1-1; D ambiguous. Germline loops: CDR1 SNHLY, CDR2 FYNNEI. V was clipped by 7 bases and J by 10 bases, with 13 bases between them. The CDR3 covers 11 residues.

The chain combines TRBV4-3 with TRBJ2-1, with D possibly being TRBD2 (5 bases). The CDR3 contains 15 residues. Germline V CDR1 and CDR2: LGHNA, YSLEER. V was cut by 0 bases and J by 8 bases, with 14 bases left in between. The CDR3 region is CASSQETRAGDEQFF. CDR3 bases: TGCGCCAGCAGCCAAGAAACTAGGGCCGGCGATGAGCAGTTCTTC.

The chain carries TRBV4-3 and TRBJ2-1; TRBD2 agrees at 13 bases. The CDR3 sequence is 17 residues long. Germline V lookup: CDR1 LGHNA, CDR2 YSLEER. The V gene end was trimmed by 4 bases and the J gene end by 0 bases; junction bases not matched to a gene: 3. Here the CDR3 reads CASSRWTSGSSYNEQFF. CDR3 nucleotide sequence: TGCGCCAGCAGCCGTTGGACTAGCGGGAGCTCCTACAATGAGCAGTTCTTC.

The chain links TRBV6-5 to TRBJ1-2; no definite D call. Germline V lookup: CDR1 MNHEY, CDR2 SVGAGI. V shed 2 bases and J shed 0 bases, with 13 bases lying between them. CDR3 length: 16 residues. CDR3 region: CASSYKMTPANYGYTF. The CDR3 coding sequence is TGTGCCAGCAGTTACAAAATGACACCAGCTAACTATGGCTACACCTTC.

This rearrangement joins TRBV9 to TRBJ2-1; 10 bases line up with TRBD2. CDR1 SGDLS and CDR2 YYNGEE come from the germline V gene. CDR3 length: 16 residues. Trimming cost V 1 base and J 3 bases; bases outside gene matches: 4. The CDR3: CASSVTSGAIYNEQFF. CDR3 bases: TGTGCCAGCAGCGTAACTAGCGGGGCCATCTACAATGAGCAGTTCTTC. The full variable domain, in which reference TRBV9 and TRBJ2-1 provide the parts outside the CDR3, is DSGVTQTPKHLITATGQRVTLRCSPRSGDLSVYWYQQSLDQGLQFLIQYYNGEERAKGNILERFSAQQFPDLHSELNLSSLELGDSALYFCASSVTSGAIYNEQFFGPGTRLTVL.

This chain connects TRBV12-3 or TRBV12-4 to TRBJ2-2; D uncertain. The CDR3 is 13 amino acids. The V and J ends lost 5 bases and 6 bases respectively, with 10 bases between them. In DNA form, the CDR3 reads TGTGCCAGCAGTGAGCTAGTTTCCGGGGAGCTGTTTTTT. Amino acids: CASSELVSGELFF.

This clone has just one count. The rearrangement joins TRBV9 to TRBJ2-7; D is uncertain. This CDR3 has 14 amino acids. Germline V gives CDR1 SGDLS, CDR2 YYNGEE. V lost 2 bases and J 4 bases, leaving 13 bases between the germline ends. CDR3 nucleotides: TGTGCCAGCAGCGTTGGGGTGTTGGGGTACGAGCAGTACTTC. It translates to CASSVGVLGYEQYF.

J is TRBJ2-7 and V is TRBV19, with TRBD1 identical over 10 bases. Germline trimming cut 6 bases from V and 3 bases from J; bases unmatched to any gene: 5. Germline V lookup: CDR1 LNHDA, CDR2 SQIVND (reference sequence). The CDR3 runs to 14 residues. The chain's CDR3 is CASRPGQGLYEQYV. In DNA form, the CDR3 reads TGTGCCAGTAGGCCGGGACAGGGGCTCTACGAGCAGTACGTC.

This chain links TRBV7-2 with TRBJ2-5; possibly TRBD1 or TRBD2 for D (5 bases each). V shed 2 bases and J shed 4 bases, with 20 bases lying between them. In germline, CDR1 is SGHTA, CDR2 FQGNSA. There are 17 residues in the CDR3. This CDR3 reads CASSLTHFREMTETQYF. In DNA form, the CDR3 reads TGTGCCAGCAGCTTAACTCATTTCAGGGAGATGACAGAGACCCAGTACTTC.

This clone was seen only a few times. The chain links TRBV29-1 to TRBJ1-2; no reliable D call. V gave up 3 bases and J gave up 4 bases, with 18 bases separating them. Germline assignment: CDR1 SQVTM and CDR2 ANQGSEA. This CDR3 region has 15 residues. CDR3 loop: CSVDANSGVGYGYTF. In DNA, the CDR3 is TGCAGCGTTGACGCAAACAGCGGGGTCGGCTATGGCTACACCTTC.

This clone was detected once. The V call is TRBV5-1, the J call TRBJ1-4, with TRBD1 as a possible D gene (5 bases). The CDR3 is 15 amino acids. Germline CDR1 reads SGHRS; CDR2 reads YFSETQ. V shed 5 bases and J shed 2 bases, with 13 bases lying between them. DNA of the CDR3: TGCGCCAGCAGTCTCGGGGGTTTGACTAATGAAAAACTGTTTTTT. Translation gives CASSLGGLTNEKLFF.

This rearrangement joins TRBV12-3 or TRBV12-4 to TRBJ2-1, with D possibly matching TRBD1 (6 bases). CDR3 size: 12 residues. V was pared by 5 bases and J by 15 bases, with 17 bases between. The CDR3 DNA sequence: TGTGCCAGCAGTCCGCTACAGGGTAATAGGTTCTTC. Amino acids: CASSPLQGNRFF.

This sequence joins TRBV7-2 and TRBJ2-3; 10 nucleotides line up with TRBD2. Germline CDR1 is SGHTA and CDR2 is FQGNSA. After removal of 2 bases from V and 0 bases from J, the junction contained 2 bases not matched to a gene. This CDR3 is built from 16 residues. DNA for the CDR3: TGTGCCAGCAGCTTACTAGCGGGGGCTAGCACAGATACGCAGTATTTT. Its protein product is CASSLLAGASTDTQYF.

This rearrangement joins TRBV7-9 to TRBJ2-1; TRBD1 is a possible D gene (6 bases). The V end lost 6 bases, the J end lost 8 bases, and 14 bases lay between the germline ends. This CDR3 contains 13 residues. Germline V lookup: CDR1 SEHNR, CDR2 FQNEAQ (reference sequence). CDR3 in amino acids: CASRHTSGDEQFF. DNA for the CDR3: TGTGCCAGCAGACATACCTCAGGGGATGAGCAGTTCTTC.

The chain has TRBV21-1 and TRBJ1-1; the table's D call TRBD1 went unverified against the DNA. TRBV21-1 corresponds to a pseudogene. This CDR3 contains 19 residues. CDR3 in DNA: TGTGCCAGCATCTCACCACCCGGGACAGGGGGCATCCTGAACACTGAAGCTTTCTTT. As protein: CASISPPGTGGILNTEAFF.

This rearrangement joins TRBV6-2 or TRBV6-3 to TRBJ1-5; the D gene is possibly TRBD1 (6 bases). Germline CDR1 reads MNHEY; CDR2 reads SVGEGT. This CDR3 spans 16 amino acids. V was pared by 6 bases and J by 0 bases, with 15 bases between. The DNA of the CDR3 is TGTGCCAGCAGCCTACAGGGTAGCCTTAGCAATCAGCCCCAGCATTTT. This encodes CASSLQGSLSNQPQHF.

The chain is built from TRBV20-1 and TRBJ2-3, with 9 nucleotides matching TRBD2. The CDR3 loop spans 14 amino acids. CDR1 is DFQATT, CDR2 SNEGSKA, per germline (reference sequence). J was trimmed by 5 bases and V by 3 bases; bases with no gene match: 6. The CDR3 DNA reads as TGCAGTGCTAGTCGCGGGAGGGGACAAGATACGCAGTATTTT. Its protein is CSASRGRGQDTQYF.

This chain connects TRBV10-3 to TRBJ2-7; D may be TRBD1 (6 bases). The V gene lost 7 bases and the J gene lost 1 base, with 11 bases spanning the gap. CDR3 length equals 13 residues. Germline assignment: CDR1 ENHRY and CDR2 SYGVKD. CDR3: CAITAGTSYEQYF. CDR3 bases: TGTGCCATCACGGCCGGGACATCCTACGAGCAGTACTTC.

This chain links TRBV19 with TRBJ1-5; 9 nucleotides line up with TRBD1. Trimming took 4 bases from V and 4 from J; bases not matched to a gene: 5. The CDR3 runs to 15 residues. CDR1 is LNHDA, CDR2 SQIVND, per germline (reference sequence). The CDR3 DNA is TGTGCCAGTAGTAGAGCGGGGACAGGGAATCAGCCCCAGCATTTT. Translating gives CASSRAGTGNQPQHF.